This TCR beta chain is from a study of shared clonotypes between healthy human individuals (TCRdb year 2020). Broadly, across the study: The cohort included a few men and a couple of women between 18 and 49 years of age. To estimate repertoire size and how much clonotype sharing occurs between individuals, the study deeply sequenced the blood TCR repertoires of five or six healthy adults. To increase sequencing depth and limit assay-specific biases, TCR repertoire library preparation and sequencing were carried out by different laboratories using diverse techniques. Per donor, leukapheresis produced somewhere between about 0.94 and 9 billion PBMCs. Beyond this particular receptor, the publication reports: Because the study included a small number of donors, the genetic and exposure-history diversity represented was limited. Sampling was restricted to blood, and TCR repertoires in tissues likely differ from the TCR repertoires found in blood. Pairwise subsampling led to the expectation that sequencing depth would affect the degree of clonotype sharing among donors.

The donors were healthy, HIV-negative adults who had no recently reported acute infections or vaccinations. All donors were Caucasian adults living in Nashville, Tennessee, USA. For unsorted samples, roughly 91 million PBMCs were counted, and genomic DNA was extracted using the QIAamp DNA Blood Mini kit. Blood was obtained by leukapheresis, after which PBMCs were separated by Ficoll-Histopaque density gradient centrifugation and cryopreserved in liquid nitrogen vapor phase. As concerns this clone: It has no known antigen specificity. Compared with germline, one end of the junction differs, possibly owing to a read error. Other DNA sequences within the sample encode an identical CDR3.

The germline V gene (reference sequence) yields SEHNR for CDR1 and FQNEAQ for CDR2. The CDR3 holds 14 amino acids from the cysteine to the phenylalanine. Only CDR3 DNA is held: 42 bases, read in frame from base 1. Using the deep immunoSEQ assay, multiplex PCR amplified TCR CDR3 regions from genomic DNA. Extracted genomic DNA from each cell subset was distributed evenly across all wells of several immunoSEQ 96-well plates, and each plate was treated as a replicate. For unsorted PBMC, approximately 300 ng of genomic DNA, equivalent to around 30,000 T cell genomes, went into each replicate PCR. Ten immunoSEQ deep assay plates were used to sequence the unsorted PBMC genomic DNA. Purified libraries were measured with a Qubit 3.0 fluorometer, size-checked on a Bioanalyzer 2100, and measured again with the KAPA Library Quantification kit. Every immunoSEQ 96-well plate was sequenced on a separate single-read 150-cycle Illumina NextSeq 550 flow cell. On the authors' methods: The immunoSEQ output contained only junctional sequences without quality scores, so filtering could not match that applied to full-length reads. Sequences were annotated with PyIR, a Python wrapper for IgBLAST v1.9, and V/J genes and CDR3 were assigned using IMGT germline references. Reads were removed for weak V/J assignments (E-value above 1e-6), missing CDR3, stop codons, out-of-frame junctions, or ambiguous translated residues. A V3J clonotype was defined by an identical inferred V gene, J gene, and CDR3 amino acid sequence. Percentage overlap between repertoires was computed as shared unique clonotypes divided by the size of the smaller repertoire. Repertoire richness was assessed with RTK rarefaction, the Chao1 estimator, and Recon v2.1 estimates of unobserved clonotypes. TCRdb carries this immuneACCESS record with in-frame sequences only. Its versions omit some clonotypes, under half of them owing to an unresolved V gene in the studies checked, with the rest unexplained. The D gene and trimming were derived from the DNA, and the V and J assignments and clone size from that table. In this sample the table shows about 460,000 clones, approximately 71% of which occur a single time. In total, the top ten clones hold around 13% of the sample.

The sequenced material came from PBMCs. The rearranged segments are TRBV7-9 and TRBJ2-5; 7 middle bases align to TRBD2. The TCR was taken from a woman aged 40-49 years in good health. Some clones in this sample may be carry-over from other donors' samples. In nucleotides, the sequence is TGTGCCAGCAGCTCAAGGGAGGGCCCAGAGACCCAATACTTC. Its protein reads: CASSSREGPETQYF.